One sample yielded the 22 T cell receptor beta chains listed below, sequenced in a study of PD-L1 blockade in urothelial cancer. Sample time point: pretreatment peripheral blood. TCRdb keeps only in-frame clones here, not all; method: immunoSEQ multiplex PCR. The repertoire holds about 87,000 clones, 84% seen once, with roughly 1.9% in the top ten. This material consisted of PBMCs, taken around atezolizumab (anti-PD-L1) treatment. Receptor source: a man aged 55 to 69 with urothelial cancer.

The J gene is TRBJ1-2, the V gene TRBV6-4; D call uncertain. The CDR3 is made up of 19 amino acids. V lost 5 bases and J lost 2, with 27 bases in between. Germline loops: CDR1 MRHNA, CDR2 SNTAGT. The DNA of the CDR3 is TGTGCCAGCAGTTGTGGCTGTTTAGGAGCTCTACTTACCAACTATGGCTACACCTTC. Its translation: CASSCGCLGALLTNYGYTF.

The rearrangement links TRBV7-9 to TRBJ1-2; 7 bases map to TRBD1. V trimming: 5 bases; J trimming: 0 bases; junction bases outside the gene matches: 9. The CDR3 consists of 16 residues. Germline V gene data show CDR1 as SEHNR and CDR2 as FQNEAQ (reference sequence). CDR3: CASSHSATGPNYGYTF. The CDR3, as DNA: TGTGCCAGCAGCCATAGCGCGACAGGGCCTAACTATGGCTACACCTTC.

The chain recombines TRBV5-1 with TRBJ1-2; the match to TRBD1 covers 8 bases. V lost 7 bases to trimming and J lost 3 bases; unmatched junction nucleotides: 8. The germline V gene encodes CDR1 SGHRS and CDR2 YFSETQ. This CDR3 region has 14 residues. The DNA for the CDR3 is TGCGCCAGCGGAACCCAGGGGGCTGACTATGGCTACACCTTC. This codes for CASGTQGADYGYTF.

V is TRBV5-1 and J is TRBJ2-3, with 13 bases that match TRBD2. V was pared by 0 bases and J by 6 bases, with 4 bases of the junction left unmatched. The germline CDR1 and CDR2 sequences are SGHRS and YFSETQ. The CDR3 length is 16 residues. CDR3 in amino acids: CASSLAGGLAGDTQYF. CDR3 coding DNA: TGCGCCAGCAGCTTGGCCGGGGGACTAGCGGGGGATACGCAGTATTTT.

DNA for the CDR3: TGCGCCAGCAGCCGACTCGGGACAAACCAAGAGACCCAGTACTTC. This translates into CASSRLGTNQETQYF. This chain connects TRBV5-1 to TRBJ2-5; a possible D gene is TRBD1 (6 bases). Germline V gene sequence: CDR1 SGHRS, CDR2 YFSETQ. The V end lost 4 bases, the J end lost 0 bases, and 13 bases lay between the germline ends. The CDR3 extends over 15 amino acids.

The rearrangement uses TRBV9 and TRBJ1-1; 8 positions agree with TRBD1. The CDR3 has 14 residues. The germline V gene encodes CDR1 SGDLS and CDR2 YYNGEE. J was trimmed by 5 bases and V by 4 bases; bases with no gene match: 7. This CDR3 reads CASSPRQGRTEAFF. DNA of the CDR3: TGTGCCAGCAGCCCGAGACAGGGGCGGACTGAAGCTTTCTTT.

The rearrangement links TRBV9 to TRBJ2-4, with D possibly being TRBD1 (5 bases). Germline V CDR1 and CDR2: SGDLS, YYNGEE. CDR3 length equals 16 residues. Trimming pared 0 bases from V and 0 bases from J, leaving 10 bases between. The CDR3 loop reads CASSVGVDRAKNIQYF. The CDR3 DNA reads TGTGCCAGCAGCGTAGGCGTTGACAGAGCCAAAAACATTCAGTACTTC.

Points on this clone: At one boundary the junction diverges from the germline segment, which might be a read error. This chain joins TRBV10-3 and TRBJ1-1; D is perhaps TRBD1 (5 bases). Per germline, CDR1 ENHRY and CDR2 SYGVKD. The CDR3 extends over 14 amino acids. CDR3 bases: TGTGCCAGCAGTGCGGGACTGATGAACACTGAAGCTTTCTTT. As protein: CASSAGLMNTEAFF.

The CDR3 region is CASSPAGGNEQFF. The CDR3 region has the DNA TGTGCCAGCAGTCCTGCTGGAGGTAATGAGCAGTTCTTC. The V and J genes are TRBV11-2 and TRBJ2-1, with D tentatively TRBD2 (5 bases). CDR3 length equals 13 residues. V was clipped by 6 bases and J by 7 bases, with 13 bases between them. Germline lookup yields CDR1 SGHAT and CDR2 FQNNGV.

The rearrangement uses TRBV9 and TRBJ1-6; 7 bases align to TRBD1. Per the germline V gene, CDR1 is SGDLS and CDR2 is YYNGEE. The junction had 6 bases not matched to a gene; V was cut back by 1 base and J by 8 bases. The CDR3 contains 15 residues. Here the CDR3 DNA reads TGTGCCAGCAGCGTAAGACAGGGCCGGGATTCACCCCTCCACTTT. It is translated as CASSVRQGRDSPLHF.

This sequence joins TRBV19 and TRBJ1-1; 8 bases match TRBD1. CDR1 LNHDA and CDR2 SQIVND come from the germline V gene (reference sequence). Trimming took 0 bases from V and 1 from J; bases not matched to a gene: 1. The CDR3 has 15 amino acids. As DNA, the CDR3 is TGTGCCAGTAGTATAGAGGGGACAGGGAACACTGAAGCTTTCTTT. Protein sequence: CASSIEGTGNTEAFF. Filled out from reference TRBV19 and TRBJ1-1, the complete variable domain reads DGGITQSPKYLFRKEGQNVTLSCEQNLNHDAMYWYRQDPGQGLRLIYYSQIVNDFQKGDIAEGYSVSREKKESFPLTVTSAQKNPTAFYLCASSIEGTGNTEAFFGQGTRLTVV.

The chain employs TRBV10-2 and TRBJ2-3; TRBD2 matches 11 bases. The CDR3 has 15 amino acids. J lost 4 bases, V lost 8 bases, and 8 bases had no gene match. Germline loops: CDR1 WSHSY, CDR2 SAAADI. Here the CDR3 reads CASLTGLAGADTQYF. The CDR3 DNA reads TGCGCCAGCCTAACAGGACTAGCGGGCGCAGATACGCAGTATTTT.

V and J are TRBV6-5 and TRBJ1-1; D gene unclear. Germline V CDR1 and CDR2: MNHEY, SVGAGI. V lost 6 bases and J lost 2, with 13 bases in between. The CDR3 is 14 residues long. CDR3 DNA: TGTGCCAGCAGCCGCACCGGAGGTAACACTGAAGCTTTCTTT. This sequence encodes CASSRTGGNTEAFF.

CDR3 sequence: CASSEDWSGEQYF. CDR3 in DNA: TGTGCCAGCAGCGAGGACTGGTCTGGGGAGCAGTACTTC. The chain recombines TRBV2 with TRBJ2-7, with a possible D match to TRBD2 (5 bases). CDR3 length: 13 amino acids. Trimming removed 6 bases at V and 7 bases at J, with 16 bases between. Germline values: CDR1 SNHLY, CDR2 FYNNEI.

This clone occurred once. The V and J genes are TRBV6-5 and TRBJ2-7, with D perhaps TRBD1 (6 bases). The CDR3 contains 16 residues. V lost 4 bases and J lost 8, with 24 bases in between. Per germline, CDR1 MNHEY and CDR2 SVGAGI. For the CDR3, the DNA is TGTGCCAGCAGTTTACAAAAACCGCAACAGGGATTGAAGCAGTACTTC. Its protein product is CASSLQKPQQGLKQYF.

The chain recombines TRBV19 with TRBJ1-5, with TRBD1 identical over 9 bases. Germline V gene data show CDR1 as LNHDA and CDR2 as SQIVND (reference sequence). V lost 5 bases, J lost 1 base, and 9 bases stayed unmatched. The CDR3 runs to 17 residues. The CDR3 protein is CASSFTTQGASNQPQHF. In DNA form, the CDR3 reads TGTGCCAGTAGTTTTACCACACAGGGGGCAAGCAATCAGCCCCAGCATTTT.

This clone is a singleton in its sample. The rearrangement uses TRBV28 and TRBJ1-2; TRBD1 agrees at 10 bases. Germline CDR1 MDHEN, CDR2 SYDVKM. Losses at the gene ends were 8 bases for V and 4 bases for J; bases not matched to a gene: 10. The CDR3 spans 15 residues. The CDR3 protein is CASEPSGTGAYGYTF. In DNA, the CDR3 is TGTGCCAGCGAACCTTCCGGGACAGGGGCCTATGGCTACACCTTC.

The V and J genes are TRBV19 and TRBJ1-1; D is possibly TRBD1 (5 bases). From germline, CDR1 is LNHDA and CDR2 SQIVND (reference sequence). Trimming pared 5 bases from V and 5 bases from J, leaving 12 bases between. The CDR3 has 13 residues. In nucleotides, the CDR3 is TGTGCCAGTAGTTCAGGGAGGAGGACTGAAGCTTTCTTT. It codes for CASSSGRRTEAFF.

Notes on this clone: At one end, the junction sequence differs from germline, possibly due to a read error. The rearrangement joins TRBV5-1 to TRBJ2-2, with 7 nucleotides matching TRBD1. Per germline, CDR1 SGHRS and CDR2 YFSETQ. CDR3 length: 15 amino acids. For the CDR3, the DNA is TGCGCCAGCAACTTGCAGGGGGAGAACACCGGGGAGCTGTTTTTT. It is translated as CASNLQGENTGELFF.

The CDR3 coding sequence is TGTGCCAGCAGCTTTGCTAGCGGGGGGAGCGGGGAGCTGTTTTTT. Translated, it gives CASSFASGGSGELFF. The chain carries TRBV11-2 and TRBJ2-2; 11 bases fit TRBD2. This CDR3 comprises 15 residues. Germline CDR1 and CDR2: SGHAT and FQNNGV. The ends lost 3 bases at V and 7 bases at J; junction bases unmatched: 4.

The J gene is TRBJ1-1, the V gene TRBV9, with D uncertain. Trimming took off 4 bases at V and 0 bases at J, with 10 bases between the two ends. CDR3 length equals 14 residues. Germline assignment: CDR1 SGDLS and CDR2 YYNGEE. CDR3 sequence (DNA): TGTGCCAGCAGCCCATACTTGGTGAACACTGAAGCTTTCTTT. Encoded protein: CASSPYLVNTEAFF.

The rearrangement links TRBV30 to TRBJ1-1; weak D call: TRBD1 (6 bases). The CDR3 contains 14 residues. The germline gives CDR1 GTSNPN, CDR2 SVGIG (reference sequence). V lost 4 bases and J lost 0, with 12 bases in between. CDR3 nucleotides: TGTGCCTGGAACCCGGACAGCGTGAACACTGAAGCTTTCTTT. Translation: CAWNPDSVNTEAFF.